Below, one T cell receptor beta chain is given with its context. Its specificity is not known. These data come from a study of T cells in Graves' hyperthyroidism and ophthalmopathy. Overall study findings and caveats: The model forecast ophthalmopathy, anticipating it by a median around 6.5 months before onset. The authors' 13 V-J model separated ophthalmopathy from stable hyperthyroidism. Among clonotypes expanded in thyroid above 0.001, most were also found in blood.

Regions amplified from RNA transcripts were the TCR beta CDR3 regions. The HTBI primer set served for first-round RT-PCR of the TCR CDR3. From the multiplex PCR reads, TCRdb called clonotypes with MiXCR, one entry per CDR3 protein. This repertoire shows approximately 640,000 distinct CDR3 sequences, about 45% found once; its top ten account for 6.5% to 9%. Exclusions: uncontrolled infection, other autoimmune disease, pregnancy, lactation. J was trimmed by 3 bases and V by 0 bases; bases with no gene match: 7. CDR1 is LNHNV, CDR2 YYDKDF, per germline (reference sequence). The CDR3 has 16 amino acids. Source material: peripheral blood or thyroid tissue (not recorded which). The sequence came from an adult man with Graves' disease, either hyperthyroidism or ophthalmopathy (not recorded which). V gene TRBV15 combines with J gene TRBJ2-7, with 8 bases matching TRBD2. CDR3 nucleotides: TGTGCCACCAGCAGAGATCGGGAGGGGTTGAGCTACGAGCAGTACTTC. It specifies CATSRDREGLSYEQYF.